One sample yielded the 6 T cell receptor beta chains listed below, sequenced in a study of blood T cell repertoires in COVID-19. The repertoire was sequenced with immunoSEQ multiplex PCR; TCRdb's copy has only in-frame clones and lacks some. This sample has more than 300,000 clones, with 90% found just once. Sequencing was carried out using PBMCs or T cells enriched from blood (not recorded which). The receptor set was obtained from a woman aged 30 to 39 who had been exposed to COVID-19.

The chain is built from TRBV27 and TRBJ2-7, with TRBD2 identical over 9 bases. V trimming: 4 bases; J trimming: 4 bases; junction bases outside the gene matches: 8. The germline V gene has CDR1 MNHEY and CDR2 SMNVEV (reference sequence). This CDR3 has 15 amino acids. In nucleotides, the CDR3 is TGTGCCAGCAGTTCCGCCGGGACTAGCAGGTACGAGCAGTACTTC. Protein: CASSSAGTSRYEQYF.

This chain connects TRBV6-5 to TRBJ1-6, with D hard to call. The V gene's germline CDR1 is MNHEY and CDR2 SVGAGI. V was cut by 8 bases and J by 3 bases, with 11 bases left in between. This CDR3 spans 14 amino acids. The CDR3 is CASSGGVYNSPLHF. The CDR3 DNA sequence: TGTGCCAGCTCCGGTGGAGTCTATAATTCACCCCTCCACTTT.

In this sample, this clone turned up once. The chain recombines TRBV6-5 with TRBJ2-7, with 9 bases matching TRBD1. The CDR3 runs 15 residues. Germline assignment: CDR1 MNHEY and CDR2 SVGAGI. V lost 6 bases, J lost 2 bases, and 8 bases stayed unmatched. The CDR3 coding sequence is TGTGCCAGCAGACACCCGGGACAGGGCCCCTACGAGCAGTACTTC. It is translated as CASRHPGQGPYEQYF.

J is TRBJ1-6 and V is TRBV6-8, with D possibly TRBD1 on 6 matching bases. The CDR3 has 15 amino acids. V shed 6 bases and J shed 8 bases, with 17 bases lying between them. The germline V gene encodes CDR1 MNHGY and CDR2 SAAAGT. This CDR3 reads CASSWRTVRDSPLHF. The CDR3 DNA sequence: TGTGCCAGCAGCTGGCGGACAGTAAGGGATTCACCCCTCCACTTT.

This sequence joins TRBV7-3 and TRBJ1-1; possible D gene TRBD1, 5 bases. From germline, CDR1 is SGHTA and CDR2 FQGTGA. V shed 2 bases and J shed 5 bases, with 15 bases lying between them. The CDR3 is made up of 15 amino acids. The CDR3: CASSLDSTRVTEAFF. CDR3 bases: TGTGCCAGCAGCTTAGACAGTACACGGGTAACTGAAGCTTTCTTT.

In this sample, this clone turned up a few times. The chain combines TRBV5-5 with TRBJ1-1; the D gene is possibly TRBD1 (5 bases). V lost 3 bases, J lost 1 base, and 10 bases lay in between. CDR1 is SGHKS, CDR2 YYEKEE, per germline (reference sequence). This CDR3 has 14 amino acids. The CDR3 coding sequence is TGTGCCAGCAGCTACATGACAGAGAACACTGAAGCTTTCTTT. Its translation: CASSYMTENTEAFF.